The clone carrying this T cell receptor beta chain appeared many times. Thyroid ultrasound and orbital computed tomography, with clinical symptoms and serum thyroxine and TRAb, informed diagnoses. RNA transcripts gave rise to amplified TCR beta CDR3 regions. TCR CDR3 regions were first amplified by RT-PCR with HTBI primers. Using its own MiXCR run on the multiplex PCR reads, TCRdb lists one record per CDR3 protein. The table lists about 380,000 distinct CDR3 sequences, 15% to 20% of them singletons. These data are taken from a study of T cells in Graves' hyperthyroidism and ophthalmopathy. The ends were cut back, 7 bases at V and 3 bases at J, with 13 bases in the middle. The CDR3 is 13 amino acids. From germline, CDR1 is SEHNR and CDR2 FQNEAQ (reference sequence).

This receptor was taken from a young man with Graves' ophthalmopathy. J is TRBJ2-7 and V is TRBV7-9, with D perhaps matching TRBD1 or TRBD2 (7 bases each). The sample comprised blood. The CDR3 loop reads CASTGGEIYEQYF. The CDR3 region has the DNA TGTGCCAGCACAGGGGGGGAGATCTACGAGCAGTACTTC. The full variable domain, its missing parts supplied by reference TRBV7-9 and TRBJ2-7, is DTGVSQNPRHKITKRGQNVTFRCDPISEHNRLYWYRQTLGQGPEFLTYFQNEAQLEKSRLLSDRFSAERPKGSFSTLEIQRTEQGDSAMYLCASTGGEIYEQYFGPGTRLTVT.